This T cell receptor (beta chain) was recorded in a study of blood T cells in healthy people across ages. With regard to this clonotype: The antigen is undetermined.

Study-wide results and caveats: Across the age range, TCR beta diversity per million T cells fell in a roughly linear way. Naive CD4+ cells and diversity were both higher in long-lived donors than in aged donors. The authors considered diversity estimates from one million T cells to be underestimates.

V was cut by 4 bases and J by 0 bases, with 10 bases left in between. The CDR3 runs to 15 residues. Germline lookup yields CDR1 SGHTA and CDR2 FQGNSA. Using a J-beta primer mix together with a sample-barcoded 5' primer, a second PCR was run for roughly 6 to 12 cycles. TCRdb ran MiXCR on the 5' RACE reads and lists one entry per CDR3 protein. The data show over a million distinct CDR3 sequences, 55% to 75% seen once. The chain employs TRBV7-2 and TRBJ2-4, with D possibly TRBD2 on 5 matching bases. Input material: blood. The sequence was collected from a man between 18 and 35 years old in good health. The CDR3 bases are TGTGCCAGCAGCTCCTTCGGGGTAGCCAAAAACATTCAGTACTTC. Protein product: CASSSFGVAKNIQYF.